Shown below are 20 T cell receptor beta chains from a single sample sequenced in a study of a mutant IDH1 vaccine in newly diagnosed glioma. Time point denoted: week 47, end of study. Each dose delivered 300 ug of mutant IDH1 20-mer peptide subcutaneously with imiquimod. These TCRs are of unknown antigen specificity. Produced via immunoSEQ multiplex PCR; TCRdb's table is partial and in-frame only. The table includes about 94,000 clones, roughly nine tenths detected once. The sequenced sample was PBMCs, obtained from a glioma patient whose treatment included an IDH1 peptide vaccine. The receptor set was obtained from a woman in her 50s with glioma.

V gene TRBV28 combines with J gene TRBJ1-5, with no clear D. Deletions cut 6 bases from V and 0 bases from J, with 12 bases between. This CDR3 comprises 15 residues. Germline CDR1 MDHEN, CDR2 SYDVKM. DNA for the CDR3: TGTGCCAGCAGCGGCCAGGACTATAGCAATCAGCCCCAGCATTTT. Amino acid sequence: CASSGQDYSNQPQHF.

V is TRBV6-5 and J is TRBJ1-2; D call uncertain. The germline CDR1 and CDR2 sequences are MNHEY and SVGAGI. The CDR3 covers 12 residues. Deletions cut 9 bases from V and 3 bases from J, with 11 bases between. CDR3 in DNA: TGTGCCAGTGGATTAGGGCACTATGGCTACACCTTC. Its translation is CASGLGHYGYTF.

The gene calls are TRBV5-1 and TRBJ1-3; 7 bases are shared with TRBD1. V trimming: 4 bases; J trimming: 4 bases; junction bases outside the gene matches: 5. Germline-derived CDR1 and CDR2 are SGHRS and YFSETQ. The CDR3 is 14 residues long. CDR3 amino acids: CASSADRFGNTIYF. The CDR3 bases are TGCGCCAGCAGCGCGGACAGGTTCGGAAACACCATATATTTT.

The chain recombines TRBV29-1 with TRBJ2-2; 7 bases are a match to TRBD2. Germline CDR1 and CDR2: SQVTM and ANQGSEA. The CDR3 length is 14 residues. After removal of 6 bases from V and 5 bases from J, the junction contained 9 bases not matched to a gene. The CDR3, as DNA: TGCAGCGTGGGGGGTCGGGGAGGGACCGGGGAGCTGTTTTTT. Amino acid sequence: CSVGGRGGTGELFF.

J is TRBJ1-5 and V is TRBV6-1; a weak D match, TRBD1 (5 bases). The germline V gene encodes CDR1 MNHNS and CDR2 SASEGT. V gave up 9 bases and J gave up 3 bases, with 12 bases separating them. This CDR3 spans 13 amino acids. The CDR3 DNA sequence: TGTGCCAGTCGTGAGGGGAACAATCAGCCCCAGCATTTT. Protein: CASREGNNQPQHF.

This sequence joins TRBV4-2 and TRBJ1-2; D is uncertain. V lost 1 base and J 5 bases, leaving 14 bases between the germline ends. The CDR3 is 15 amino acids. The germline gives CDR1 LGHNA, CDR2 YNFKEQ. As DNA, the CDR3 is TGTGCCAGCAGCCAAGCCTTCCGCGATGGGTATGGCTACACCTTC. It is translated as CASSQAFRDGYGYTF.

This clone was picked up one time. Here the CDR3 reads CASSPEEQYF. CDR3 DNA: TGCGCCAGCAGCCCAGAAGAGCAGTACTTC. The rearrangement uses TRBV5-1 and TRBJ2-7; D is unclear. V was pared by 4 bases and J by 7 bases, with 6 bases between. Germline CDR1 SGHRS, CDR2 YFSETQ. This CDR3 has 10 residues.

This chain uses TRBV5-1 with TRBJ2-2, with 8 positions matching TRBD2. CDR3 size: 16 residues. The V segment lost 3 bases and the J segment 4 bases; nucleotides outside the gene matches: 8. Germline CDR1 is SGHRS and CDR2 is YFSETQ. In DNA, the CDR3 is TGCGCCAGCAGCTCAACCTTTAGCGGGGCCACCGGGGAGCTGTTTTTT. This encodes CASSSTFSGATGELFF.

This chain connects TRBV19 to TRBJ2-7, with D possibly being TRBD1 (6 bases). The CDR3 has 14 amino acids. The V end lost 3 bases, the J end lost 2 bases, and 11 bases lay between the germline ends. Germline assignment: CDR1 LNHDA and CDR2 SQIVND (reference sequence). The CDR3 region is CASSIGTPPYEQYF. The CDR3 nucleotides are TGTGCCAGTAGTATCGGGACACCTCCCTACGAGCAGTACTTC.

This clone was detected a few times. This chain links TRBV6-5 with TRBJ1-5; D gene unclear. V dropped 0 bases and J dropped 3 bases, with 9 bases sitting between them. This CDR3 comprises 15 residues. Germline loops: CDR1 MNHEY, CDR2 SVGAGI. The CDR3 coding sequence is TGTGCCAGCAGTTACTCGATAGGATCCAATCAGCCCCAGCATTTT. Its protein is CASSYSIGSNQPQHF.

This chain joins TRBV5-1 and TRBJ2-7, with 7 nucleotides matching TRBD2. V shed 4 bases and J 5 bases; nucleotides not matched to a gene: 6. CDR1 and CDR2 (germline): SGHRS, YFSETQ. The CDR3 covers 13 residues. CDR3 DNA: TGCGCCAGCAGCGCGGGGGTCCGAAACGAGCAGTACTTC. This sequence encodes CASSAGVRNEQYF.

The rearrangement uses TRBV6-1 and TRBJ1-2, with D possibly matching TRBD1 (6 bases). The V end lost 6 bases, the J end lost 8 bases, and 16 bases lay between the germline ends. The length of the CDR3 is 13 residues. CDR1 MNHNS and CDR2 SASEGT come from the germline V gene. The CDR3 DNA reads TGTGCCAGCAGAATAGGACGGGACATCGGCTACACCTTC. Amino acids: CASRIGRDIGYTF.

The chain joins TRBV10-2 to TRBJ2-5; 10 bases fit TRBD2. Near its end, the DNA agrees better with TRBJ2-7, so the J call may be wrong. Germline CDR1 WSHSY, CDR2 SAAADI. This CDR3 contains 15 residues. The CDR3 here is CASSGGASGRPEQYF. Written as DNA, the CDR3 is TGCGCCAGCAGTGGAGGGGCTAGCGGGAGACCCGAGCAGTACTTC.

The gene calls are TRBV27 and TRBJ1-4; TRBD1 might be the D (5 bases). The ends were cut back, 2 bases at V and 5 bases at J, with 9 bases in the middle. The CDR3 extends over 14 amino acids. Germline-derived CDR1 and CDR2 are MNHEY and SMNVEV (reference sequence). CDR3 region: CASSLREGNEKLFF. The CDR3 region has the DNA TGTGCCAGCAGTTTAAGGGAGGGGAATGAAAAACTGTTTTTT.

The chain is built from TRBV7-9 and TRBJ2-5; 7 positions match TRBD1. Losses at the gene ends were 6 bases for V and 5 bases for J; bases not matched to a gene: 9. CDR3 length: 14 residues. Germline V lookup: CDR1 SEHNR, CDR2 FQNEAQ (reference sequence). CDR3 DNA: TGTGCCAGCAGGCACAAGGGGGCACAGGAGACCCAGTACTTC. Translated, it gives CASRHKGAQETQYF.

This clone was recorded a few times. The chain is built from TRBV28 and TRBJ2-3, with D perhaps TRBD2 (5 bases). Looked up from germline, CDR1 is MDHEN and CDR2 is SYDVKM. V lost 8 bases and J lost 1, with 13 bases in between. The CDR3 is 14 residues long. As DNA, the CDR3 is TGTGCCAGCCTAGAGTTTAGCGGCACAGATACGCAGTATTTT. Residues: CASLEFSGTDTQYF.

V and J are TRBV9 and TRBJ1-1, with 7 bases lining up with TRBD1. The CDR3 contains 14 residues. V shed 4 bases, J shed 4 bases, and the junction held 7 bases outside the gene matches. CDR1 is SGDLS and CDR2 is YYNGEE in the germline V gene. The CDR3 spells CASSTTGDSTEAFF. The CDR3 DNA reads TGTGCCAGCAGCACCACAGGGGATAGCACTGAAGCTTTCTTT.

The CDR3 region is CASSLGLGTDTQYF. Here the CDR3 DNA reads TGTGCCAGCAGCTTAGGTCTGGGCACAGATACGCAGTATTTT. The V and J genes are TRBV7-8 and TRBJ2-3; no clear D. The CDR3 extends over 14 amino acids. In germline, CDR1 is SGHVS, CDR2 FQNEAQ. With 1 base removed from V and 1 base from J, the gap between germline ends came to 6 bases.

The V and J genes are TRBV2 and TRBJ2-3; weak D call: TRBD2 (5 bases). The germline V gene has CDR1 SNHLY and CDR2 FYNNEI. The CDR3 extends over 12 amino acids. V lost 3 bases to trimming and J lost 8 bases, with 9 bases between them. For the CDR3, the DNA is TGTGCCAGCAGTGACGAGGCGGGTACGCAGTATTTT. Encoded protein: CASSDEAGTQYF.

This chain links TRBV2 with TRBJ2-2; D tentatively reads TRBD1 or TRBD2 (5 bases each). V lost 5 bases and J 6 bases, leaving 13 bases between the germline ends. The V gene's germline CDR1 is SNHLY and CDR2 FYNNEI. The CDR3 is 14 amino acids. DNA for the CDR3: TGTGCCAGCAGTCCGGGACCGCGGCCCGGGGAGCTGTTTTTT. It codes for CASSPGPRPGELFF.